The source of this TCR beta chain is a study of CD8+ T cells in alopecia areata. Study details: Severity scores in treated patients reflected the percentage of scalp affected.

This clone was counted a few times. The antigen remains unidentified. Broader study findings: Unlike in mice, where it was clearer, TCR sharing across patients was less clear, possibly HLA-related. Tofacitinib did not eliminate many expanded lesional clones from scalp or blood.

Stated treatment: oral pan-JAK inhibitor, 5-10 mg twice daily. As the sequencing template, cDNA was produced by extracting RNA and reverse transcribing it. Data came from immunoSEQ multiplex PCR; TCRdb stores just in-frame clones and leaves some out. Among 170,000 or so clones listed, 53% were seen once. With V trimmed by 3 bases and J by 5 bases, 6 bases remained unmatched. The CDR3 runs to 16 residues. In germline, CDR1 is MGHDK, CDR2 SYGVNS. Material: CD8+ T cells sorted from blood, obtained at week 24, from a patient treated with tofacitinib. V is TRBV25-1 and J is TRBJ2-2; 10 bases match TRBD1. The TCR sequence derives from a human donor with alopecia areata. CDR3 DNA sequence: TGTGCCAGCAGTGATAGGCGGGACAGGGGTACCGGGGAGCTGTTTTTT. Amino acid sequence: CASSDRRDRGTGELFF.